This paragraph covers one T cell receptor beta chain sequence. Its matching antigen is unknown. These data originate in a study of T cell repertoires in cytomegalovirus infection. Overall study context: It can be stated that public TCR beta signatures indicated CMV infection as well as a matching HLA type.

The CDR3 sequence is 12 residues long. V gave up 7 bases and J gave up 0 bases, with 3 bases separating them. The germline gives CDR1 SEHNR, CDR2 FQNEAQ (reference sequence). General study findings and limits: Summed frequency of shared TCR beta families picked out CMV carriers who also had the relevant HLA. Clonotypes of TCR beta that were HLA-C-restricted and CMV-specific dominated the ex vivo response.

TCRdb re-analysed the reads in MiXCR, keeping a single row per CDR3 protein. The table records 170,000 or so distinct CDR3 sequences, 14% of them present only once. This sequence originates from a human donor in good health (CMV status not recorded). Some clones in this sample may be carry-over from other donors' samples. J is TRBJ2-2 and V is TRBV7-9; no clear D gene. The sample consisted of PBMCs. CDR3 loop: CASTPNTGELFF. In DNA, the CDR3 is TGTGCCAGCACCCCGAACACCGGGGAGCTGTTTTTT.